This T cell receptor beta chain came from a study of blood T cell repertoires in COVID-19. Study at large: The cDNA or gDNA used as material had been derived from T cells, B-cell-depleted T cells, or PBMCs.

Trimming cost V 5 bases and J 4 bases; bases outside gene matches: 4. Germline V gene data show CDR1 as MNHEY and CDR2 as SVGAGI. The CDR3 extends over 14 amino acids. Here immunoSEQ multiplex PCR was the method, and the copy in TCRdb shows in-frame clones only, minus some. This table has tens of thousands of clones, 81% appearing once. Seattle patients were enrolled during active infection and followed longitudinally. The sample taken for sequencing was peripheral blood. The TCR originated in an elderly man with COVID-19, enrolled during active disease. This chain connects TRBV6-5 to TRBJ2-7; 11 bases match TRBD2. The CDR3 spells CASSLAGGGYEQYF. The CDR3 DNA sequence: TGTGCCAGCAGTCTAGCGGGAGGAGGGTACGAGCAGTACTTC.